The next 27 T cell receptor beta chains were all read from a single sample in a study of blood T cell repertoires in COVID-19. The table came from immunoSEQ multiplex PCR; TCRdb's copy has only in-frame clones and leaves some out. The repertoire consists of more than 95,000 clones, with approximately 89% occurring once and the leading ten covering 17%. Sequencing used peripheral blood. The receptors were gathered from an elderly woman in a cohort sampled during active COVID-19.

V is TRBV5-1 and J is TRBJ2-7, with 7 bases aligning to TRBD2. The CDR3 length is 14 residues. The V segment lost 4 bases and the J segment 0 bases; nucleotides outside the gene matches: 4. Per germline, CDR1 SGHRS and CDR2 YFSETQ. In nucleotides, the CDR3 is TGCGCCAGCAGCGAACGGACTAGCTCCTACGAGCAGTACTTC. Translating gives CASSERTSSYEQYF. The variable domain in full, completed from reference TRBV5-1 and TRBJ2-7, reads KAGVTQTPRYLIKTRGQQVTLSCSPISGHRSVSWYQQTPGQGLQFLFEYFSETQRNKGNFPGRFSGRQFSNSRSEMNVSTLELGDSALYLCASSERTSSYEQYFGPGTRLTVT.

The chain uses TRBV30 and TRBJ1-2; D is perhaps TRBD1 (6 bases). V gave up 1 base and J gave up 6 bases, with 12 bases separating them. Germline CDR1 is GTSNPN and CDR2 is SVGIG (reference sequence). The CDR3 length is 13 residues. The DNA of the CDR3 is TGTGCCTGGAGTGGACAGGTTTATGATGGCTACACCTTC. Translation gives CAWSGQVYDGYTF.

The chain is built from TRBV14 and TRBJ2-1, with D uncertain. Per the germline V gene, CDR1 is SGHDN and CDR2 is FVKESK. The CDR3 length is 11 residues. V lost 5 bases, J lost 8 bases, and 7 bases lay in between. CDR3 amino acids: CASSFLDEQFF. The CDR3 nucleotides read TGTGCCAGCAGCTTTCTAGATGAGCAGTTCTTC. The full variable domain, rest sourced from reference TRBV14 and TRBJ2-1, is EAGVTQFPSHSVIEKGQTVTLRCDPISGHDNLYWYRRVMGKEIKFLLHFVKESKQDESGMPNNRFLAERTGGTYSTLKVQPAELEDSGVYFCASSFLDEQFFGPGTRLTVL.

This rearrangement joins TRBV3-1 (or the pseudogene TRBV3-2) to TRBJ2-7; TRBD2 matches at 7 bases. J gave up 5 bases and V 3 bases, and 10 bases lay outside the gene matches. From germline, CDR1 is LGHDT and CDR2 YNNKEL (reference sequence). The CDR3 length is 15 residues. For the CDR3, the DNA is TGTGCCAGCAGCCAGCCGGGGGGTACCTTTCACGAGCAGTACTTC. This translates into CASSQPGGTFHEQYF.

V and J are TRBV24-1 and TRBJ2-1; 12 positions agree with TRBD2. CDR1 KGHDR and CDR2 SFDVKD come from the germline V gene. V lost 0 bases, J lost 8 bases, and 7 bases stayed unmatched. The CDR3 totals 17 residues. The CDR3 nucleotides are TGTGCCACCAGTGATTTGCACCCGACTAGCGGGAGACATGAGCAGTTCTTC. This translates into CATSDLHPTSGRHEQFF.

The chain recombines TRBV7-3 with TRBJ2-7; TRBD1 agrees at 7 bases. Germline V gene lookup returns CDR1 SGHTA and CDR2 FQGTGA. Trimming cost V 0 bases and J 0 bases; bases outside gene matches: 8. The CDR3 spans 17 residues. The CDR3 protein is CASSLTGTAIVSYEQYF. The CDR3 region has the DNA TGTGCCAGCAGCTTAACTGGGACAGCCATAGTCTCCTACGAGCAGTACTTC.

The chain carries TRBV7-9 and TRBJ1-2, with no clear D. CDR1 and CDR2 from the germline V gene are SEHNR and FQNEAQ (reference sequence). The CDR3 sequence is 14 residues long. V lost 1 base and J 2 bases, leaving 8 bases between the germline ends. This CDR3 is CASSLESRNYGYTF. In nucleotides, the CDR3 is TGTGCCAGCAGCTTAGAGTCACGGAACTATGGCTACACCTTC.

The chain combines TRBV5-4 with TRBJ2-7, with 7 bases aligning to TRBD2. Trimming cost V 0 bases and J 3 bases; bases outside gene matches: 12. This CDR3 is 17 amino acids long. Germline lookup yields CDR1 SGHNT and CDR2 YYREEE (reference sequence). The CDR3 coding sequence is TGTGCCAGCAGCTTGGGGGGGAGGGCCATTTTCGGCTACGAGCAGTACTTC. Protein: CASSLGGRAIFGYEQYF.

V gene TRBV18 combines with J gene TRBJ1-5; no definite D call. This CDR3 region has 13 residues. CDR1 and CDR2 (germline): KGHSH, LQKENI. V lost 2 bases to trimming and J lost 8 bases, with 10 bases between them. The CDR3 DNA reads TGTGCCAGCTCACCAAACAGAAACGAGCCCCAGCATTTT. Amino acids: CASSPNRNEPQHF. Full variable domain (missing parts from reference TRBV18 and TRBJ1-5): NAGVMQNPRHLVRRRGQEARLRCSPMKGHSHVYWYRQLPEEGLKFMVYLQKENIIDESGMPKERFSAEFPKEGPSILRIQQVVRGDSAAYFCASSPNRNEPQHFGDGTRLSIL.

V usage is TRBV29-1 and J usage is TRBJ2-4, with D tentatively TRBD1 (6 bases). The V gene lost 3 bases and the J gene lost 0 bases, with 9 bases spanning the gap. In germline, CDR1 is SQVTM, CDR2 ANQGSEA. The CDR3 loop spans 14 amino acids. The CDR3 reads CSVEDRLAKNIQYF. The CDR3 region has the DNA TGCAGCGTTGAGGACAGATTAGCCAAAAACATTCAGTACTTC.

The chain uses TRBV6-5 and TRBJ2-7; D gene ambiguous. CDR3 length: 14 amino acids. The V gene's germline CDR1 is MNHEY and CDR2 SVGAGI. The CDR3 here is CATSKGNRVDEQYF. The DNA for the CDR3 is TGTGCGACCAGCAAAGGCAACAGAGTGGACGAGCAGTACTTC.

CDR3 nucleotide sequence: TGTGCCAGCAGGAGACAGCTAAATGAAAAACTGTTTTTT. It codes for CASRRQLNEKLFF. The chain combines TRBV2 with TRBJ1-4; maybe TRBD1 (5 bases). Between the trimmed V and J ends, which lost 6 bases and 5 bases, there was a span of 10 bases. CDR1 is SNHLY and CDR2 is FYNNEI in the germline V gene. This CDR3 region has 13 residues.

The J gene is TRBJ1-5, the V gene TRBV29-1; 8 nucleotides align to TRBD1. V shed 6 bases and J 4 bases; nucleotides not matched to a gene: 8. The germline CDR1 and CDR2 sequences are SQVTM and ANQGSEA. The CDR3 runs 14 residues. The CDR3 DNA reads as TGCAGCGTCACCGGGACAGGACGTAATCAGCCCCAGCATTTT. Translated, it gives CSVTGTGRNQPQHF.

This chain links TRBV4-2 with TRBJ1-4; TRBD1 matches at 8 bases. This CDR3 has 17 amino acids. The trim removed 0 bases at V and 5 bases at J, leaving 8 bases unmatched. Germline CDR1 is LGHNA and CDR2 is YNFKEQ. The CDR3 nucleotides are TGTGCCAGCAGCCAAGATTGGACAGGGCAAAGAAATGAAAAACTGTTTTTT. Amino acids: CASSQDWTGQRNEKLFF.

The DNA for the CDR3 is TGTGCCAGCAGCATTAGGGGAGGGGGTCCGAGTGAGCAGTTCTTC. Residues: CASSIRGGGPSEQFF. The chain joins TRBV5-5 to TRBJ2-1; a weak D match, TRBD2 (7 bases). Trimming took 4 bases from V and 9 from J, leaving 20 bases between them. Germline CDR1 is SGHKS and CDR2 is YYEKEE (reference sequence). The CDR3 has 15 residues.

This CDR3 reads CASSYPSANTGELFF. The DNA of the CDR3 is TGTGCCAGCAGTTACCCCAGCGCGAACACCGGGGAGCTGTTTTTT. The rearrangement links TRBV6-5 to TRBJ2-2; no firm D call. The germline V gene encodes CDR1 MNHEY and CDR2 SVGAGI. This CDR3 contains 15 residues. V was trimmed by 2 bases and J by 0 bases, leaving 7 bases between them.

The chain has TRBV5-1 and TRBJ2-7; 9 bases line up with TRBD2. The CDR3 length is 14 residues. Per germline, CDR1 SGHRS and CDR2 YFSETQ. V lost 2 bases and J lost 6; bases outside the gene matches: 6. CDR3 DNA: TGCGCCAGCAGCTTAGGGCGGGAGGGTGGCGAGCAGTACTTC. The encoded protein is CASSLGREGGEQYF.

The genes are TRBV24-1 and TRBJ2-3; TRBD1 might be the D (6 bases). V gave up 6 bases and J gave up 1 base, with 13 bases separating them. This CDR3 has 15 residues. Germline loops: CDR1 KGHDR, CDR2 SFDVKD. CDR3 sequence: CATSRTRGGTDTQYF. The CDR3 DNA sequence: TGTGCCACCAGTAGAACCAGGGGAGGCACAGATACGCAGTATTTT.

This clone was observed a handful of times. J is TRBJ1-5 and V is TRBV19; D is unclear. The CDR3 spans 16 residues. V lost 2 bases, J lost 4 bases, and 15 bases lay in between. Germline loops: CDR1 LNHDA, CDR2 SQIVND (reference sequence). CDR3 residues: CASSISGQNLNQPQHF. The DNA of the CDR3 is TGTGCCAGTAGTATAAGCGGTCAGAACCTAAATCAGCCCCAGCATTTT.

V and J are TRBV5-8 and TRBJ2-1; perhaps TRBD1 as D (6 bases). Trimming left V 7 bases short and J 4 bases short, with 9 bases between. The V gene's germline CDR1 is SGHTS and CDR2 YDEGEE. The CDR3 totals 12 residues. The CDR3 sequence: CASVGQYNEQFF. CDR3 sequence (DNA): TGTGCCAGCGTCGGACAGTACAATGAGCAGTTCTTC. The variable domain in full, with the rest retrieved from reference TRBV5-8 and TRBJ2-1, is EAGVTQSPTHLIKTRGQQATLRCSPISGHTSVYWYQQALGLGLQFLLWYDEGEERNRGNFPPRFSGRQFPNYSSELNVNALELEDSALYLCASVGQYNEQFFGPGTRLTVL.

The J gene is TRBJ2-5, the V gene TRBV7-2; 12 bases match TRBD2. Germline V gene data show CDR1 as SGHTA and CDR2 as FQGNSA. V lost 1 base and J lost 4; bases outside the gene matches: 7. The CDR3 length is 17 residues. This chain's CDR3 is CASSLGLAGVGGETQYF. For the CDR3, the DNA is TGTGCCAGCAGCTTAGGACTAGCGGGAGTGGGGGGAGAGACCCAGTACTTC.

V gene TRBV3-1 (or the pseudogene TRBV3-2) combines with J gene TRBJ2-3, with TRBD2 matching 13 bases. The CDR3 consists of 17 residues. Looked up from germline, CDR1 is LGHDT and CDR2 is YNNKEL (reference sequence). V gave up 2 bases and J gave up 2 bases; unmatched junction bases: 4. In nucleotides, the CDR3 is TGTGCCAGCAGCCAAATGGGACTAGCGGGGAACACAGATACGCAGTATTTT. This translates into CASSQMGLAGNTDTQYF.

The rearrangement uses TRBV19 and TRBJ2-3; D might be TRBD1 (7 bases). CDR1 LNHDA and CDR2 SQIVND come from the germline V gene (reference sequence). This CDR3 comprises 14 residues. V dropped 5 bases and J dropped 5 bases, with 14 bases sitting between them. The DNA of the CDR3 is TGTGCCAGTAGTCAGGAGGGGGCTGGAGATACGCAGTATTTT. It is translated as CASSQEGAGDTQYF.

The chain uses TRBV3-1 (or the pseudogene TRBV3-2) and TRBJ1-1, with a weak D call TRBD1 (6 bases). The CDR3 covers 13 residues. Deletions cut 1 base from V and 6 bases from J, with 9 bases between. In germline, CDR1 is LGHDT, CDR2 YNNKEL (reference sequence). The CDR3 is CASSQGGPAEAFF. DNA for the CDR3: TGTGCCAGCAGCCAAGGGGGGCCCGCTGAAGCTTTCTTT.

V gene TRBV9 combines with J gene TRBJ1-1; no definite D call. The germline V and J ends were trimmed by 1 base and 1 base, with 5 bases remaining between them. The CDR3 contains 13 residues. Looked up from germline, CDR1 is SGDLS and CDR2 is YYNGEE. CDR3 bases: TGTGCCAGCAGCGTACTAGGGAACACTGAAGCTTTCTTT. Amino acid sequence: CASSVLGNTEAFF.

As DNA, the CDR3 is TGTGCCAGCAGTGGGGAGCGGGAATCCTACAATGAGCAGTTCTTC. Its translation: CASSGERESYNEQFF. The chain employs TRBV28 and TRBJ2-1; TRBD2 matches 7 bases. The length of the CDR3 is 15 residues. In germline, CDR1 is MDHEN, CDR2 SYDVKM. Unmatched junction bases numbered 5, after V lost 5 bases and J lost 1 base.

The chain employs TRBV29-1 and TRBJ2-7; D possibly corresponds to TRBD1 (6 bases). This CDR3 has 12 residues. V was trimmed by 4 bases and J by 5 bases, leaving 12 bases between them. CDR1 SQVTM and CDR2 ANQGSEA come from the germline V gene. The CDR3 DNA sequence: TGCAGCGTTGGTCTACAGGGCGACGAGCAGTACTTC. Translated: CSVGLQGDEQYF.